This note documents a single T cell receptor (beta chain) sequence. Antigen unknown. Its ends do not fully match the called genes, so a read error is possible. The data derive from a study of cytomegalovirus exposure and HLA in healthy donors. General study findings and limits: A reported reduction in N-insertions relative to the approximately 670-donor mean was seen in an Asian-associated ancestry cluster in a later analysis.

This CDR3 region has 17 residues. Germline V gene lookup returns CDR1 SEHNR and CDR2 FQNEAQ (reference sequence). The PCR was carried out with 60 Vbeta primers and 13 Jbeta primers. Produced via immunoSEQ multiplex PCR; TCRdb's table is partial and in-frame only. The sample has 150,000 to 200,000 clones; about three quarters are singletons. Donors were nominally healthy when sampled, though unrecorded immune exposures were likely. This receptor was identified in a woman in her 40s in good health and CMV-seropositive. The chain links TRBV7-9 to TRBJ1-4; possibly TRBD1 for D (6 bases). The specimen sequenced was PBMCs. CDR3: CSSSFGTSVATNEKLFF. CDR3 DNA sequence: TGTTCCAGCAGCTTTGGGACATCAGTTGCAACTAATGAAAAACTGTTTTTT.